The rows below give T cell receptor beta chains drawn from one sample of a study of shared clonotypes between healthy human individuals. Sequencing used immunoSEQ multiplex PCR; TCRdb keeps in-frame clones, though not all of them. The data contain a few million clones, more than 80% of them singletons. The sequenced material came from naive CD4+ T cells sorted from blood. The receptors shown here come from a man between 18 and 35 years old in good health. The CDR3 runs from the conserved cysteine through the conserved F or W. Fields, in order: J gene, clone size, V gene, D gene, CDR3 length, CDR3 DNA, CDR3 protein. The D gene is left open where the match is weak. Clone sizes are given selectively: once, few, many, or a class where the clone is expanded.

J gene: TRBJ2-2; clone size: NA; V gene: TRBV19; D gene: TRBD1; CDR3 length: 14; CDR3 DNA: TGTGCCAGTAGACCACAGGGGGCTGGCGGGGAGCTGTTTTTT; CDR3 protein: CASRPQGAGGELFF
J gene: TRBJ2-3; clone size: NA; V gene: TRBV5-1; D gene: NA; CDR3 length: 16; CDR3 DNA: TGCGCCAGCAGCGACTTGGGGGCCTTTAGCACAGATACGCAGTATTTT; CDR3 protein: CASSDLGAFSTDTQYF
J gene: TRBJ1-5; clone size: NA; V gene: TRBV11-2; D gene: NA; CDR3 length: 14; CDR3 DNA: TGTGCCAGCAGCTTAGGGACATATAATCAGCCCCAGCATTTT; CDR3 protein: CASSLGTYNQPQHF
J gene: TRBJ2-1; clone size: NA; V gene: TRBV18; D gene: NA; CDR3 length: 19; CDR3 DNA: TGTGCCAGCTCACCAAAGCCCGCTTTAGCGGCGAGCTCCTACAATGAGCAGTTCTTC; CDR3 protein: CASSPKPALAASSYNEQFF
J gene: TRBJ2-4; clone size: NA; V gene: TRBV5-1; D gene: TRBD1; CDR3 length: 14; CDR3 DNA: TGCGCCAGCAGTACGTCAGGGGGCGGGGACATTCAGTACTTC; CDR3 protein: CASSTSGGGDIQYF
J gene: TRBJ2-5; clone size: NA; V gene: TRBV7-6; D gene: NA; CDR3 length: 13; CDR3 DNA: TGTGCCAGCAGGCCGGGCTTAGGAGAGACCCAGTACTTC; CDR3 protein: CASRPGLGETQYF
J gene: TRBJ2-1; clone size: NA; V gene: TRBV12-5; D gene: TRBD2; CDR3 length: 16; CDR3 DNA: TGTGCTAGTGGACAGAGACTAGCGGGAGGGCCGAATGAGCAGTTCTTC; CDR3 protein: CASGQRLAGGPNEQFF
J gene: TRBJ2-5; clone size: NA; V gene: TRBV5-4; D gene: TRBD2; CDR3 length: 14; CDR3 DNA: TGTGCCAGCAGTTACGGGGGGGCAGGAGAGACCCAGTACTTC; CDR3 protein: CASSYGGAGETQYF
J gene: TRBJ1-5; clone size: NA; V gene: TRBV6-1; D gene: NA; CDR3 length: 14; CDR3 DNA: TGTGCCAGCAGTAGGATTTTCGTCGGTCAGCCCCAGCATTTT; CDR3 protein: CASSRIFVGQPQHF
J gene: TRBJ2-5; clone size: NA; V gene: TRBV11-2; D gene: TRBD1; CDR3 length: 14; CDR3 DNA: TGTGCCAGCAGCTTTACAGGGGCCCCAGAGACCCAGTACTTC; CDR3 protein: CASSFTGAPETQYF
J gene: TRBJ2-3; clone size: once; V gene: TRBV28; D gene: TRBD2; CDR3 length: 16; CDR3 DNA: TGTGCCAGCGGGACTAGCGGGGACCGAAGCACAGATACGCAGTATTTT; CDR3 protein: CASGTSGDRSTDTQYF
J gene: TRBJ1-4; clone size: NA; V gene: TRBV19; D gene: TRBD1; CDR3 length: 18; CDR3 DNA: TGTGCCAGTACCCCAATCTATAAGAGACAGGGGGCGAGGGAAAAACTGTTTTTT; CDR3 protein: CASTPIYKRQGAREKLFF
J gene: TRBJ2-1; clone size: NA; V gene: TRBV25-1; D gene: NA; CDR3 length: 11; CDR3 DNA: TGTGCCAGCAGTGTCTCTAATGAGCAGTTCTTC; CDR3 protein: CASSVSNEQFF
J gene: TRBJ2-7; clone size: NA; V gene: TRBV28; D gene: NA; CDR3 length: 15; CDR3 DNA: TGTGCCAGCAGTTTATGGCGGCGGGGGCGCGGGGAGCAGTACTTC; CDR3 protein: CASSLWRRGRGEQYF
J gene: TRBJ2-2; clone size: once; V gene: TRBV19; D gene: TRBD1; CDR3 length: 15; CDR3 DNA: TGTGCCAGTAGTCCGCCCCGGACAGGGACCGGGGAGCTGTTTTTT; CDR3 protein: CASSPPRTGTGELFF
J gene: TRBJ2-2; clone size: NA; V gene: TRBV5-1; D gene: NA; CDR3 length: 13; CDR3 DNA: TGCGCCAGCAGCTTGGGGTTCACCGGGGAGCTGTTTTTT; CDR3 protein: CASSLGFTGELFF
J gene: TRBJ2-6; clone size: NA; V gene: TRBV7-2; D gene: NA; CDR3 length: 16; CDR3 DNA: TGTGCCAGCAGGGCCGGGACCTTCTCTGGGGCCAACGTCCTGACTTTC; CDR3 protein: CASRAGTFSGANVLTF
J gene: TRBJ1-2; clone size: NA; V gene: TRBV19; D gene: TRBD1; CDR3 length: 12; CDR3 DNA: TGTGCCAGTAGTTTGGAGGGGGCTGGCTACACCTTC; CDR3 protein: CASSLEGAGYTF
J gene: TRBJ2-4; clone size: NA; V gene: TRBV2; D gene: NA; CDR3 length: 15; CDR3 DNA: TGTGCCAGCAGAACCGGGACAAAGCGTAAAAACATTCAGTACTTC; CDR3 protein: CASRTGTKRKNIQYF
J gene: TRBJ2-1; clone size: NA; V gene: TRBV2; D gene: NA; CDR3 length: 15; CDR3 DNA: TGTGCCAGCAGTGAGTTGGCGGGGACCTACAATGAGCAGTTCTTC; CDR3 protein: CASSELAGTYNEQFF
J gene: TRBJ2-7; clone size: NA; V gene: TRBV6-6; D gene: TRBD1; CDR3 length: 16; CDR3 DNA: TGTGCCAGCGGGACAGGGGTCCCAGAACCCTCCTACGAGCAGTACTTC; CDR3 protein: CASGTGVPEPSYEQYF
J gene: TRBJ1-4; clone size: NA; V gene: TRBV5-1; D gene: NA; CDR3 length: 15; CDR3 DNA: TGCGCCAGCAGCTTGGAGGGCAGCTCTAATGAAAAACTGTTTTTT; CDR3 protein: CASSLEGSSNEKLFF
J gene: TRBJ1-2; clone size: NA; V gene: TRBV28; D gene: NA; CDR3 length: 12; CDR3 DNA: TGTGCCAGCAGCTTGCCCAACTATGGCTACACCTTC; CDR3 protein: CASSLPNYGYTF
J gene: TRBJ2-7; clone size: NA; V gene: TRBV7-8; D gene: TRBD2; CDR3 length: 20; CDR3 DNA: TGTGCCAGCAGCTCTCCCGGACTAGCGGGAGGCCTTCACCACTCCTACGAGCAGTACTTC; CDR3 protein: CASSSPGLAGGLHHSYEQYF
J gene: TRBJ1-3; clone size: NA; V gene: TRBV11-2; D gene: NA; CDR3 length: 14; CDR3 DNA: TGTGCCTCTAGTGGGGCCCACTCTGGAAACACCATATATTTT; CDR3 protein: CASSGAHSGNTIYF
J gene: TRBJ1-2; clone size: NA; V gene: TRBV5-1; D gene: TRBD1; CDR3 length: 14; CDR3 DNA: TGCGCCAGCAGCTTGTCGGACAGGGGCGAAGGCTACACCTTC; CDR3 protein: CASSLSDRGEGYTF
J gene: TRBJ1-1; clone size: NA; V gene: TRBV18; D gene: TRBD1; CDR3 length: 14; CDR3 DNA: TGTGCCAGCTCACCCCTCGGGACAGGGGGTGAAGCTTTCTTT; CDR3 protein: CASSPLGTGGEAFF
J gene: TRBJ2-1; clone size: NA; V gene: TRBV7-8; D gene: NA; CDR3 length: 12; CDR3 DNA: TGTGCCAGCAGCCCCACTGGGGGCAGCGAGTTCTTC; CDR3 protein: CASSPTGGSEFF
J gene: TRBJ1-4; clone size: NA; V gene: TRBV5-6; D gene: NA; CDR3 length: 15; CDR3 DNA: TGTGCCAGCAGCTTAGTGGCCAGGAATAATGAAAAACTGTTTTTT; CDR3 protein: CASSLVARNNEKLFF
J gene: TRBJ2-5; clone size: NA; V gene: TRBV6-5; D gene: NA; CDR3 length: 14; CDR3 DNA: TGTGCCAGCGTTACCTTACACGGGGGAGAGACCCAGTACTTC; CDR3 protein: CASVTLHGGETQYF
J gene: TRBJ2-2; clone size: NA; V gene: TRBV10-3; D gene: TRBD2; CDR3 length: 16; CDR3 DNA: TGTGCCATCAGTGAGTCTGGGGGACTACACACCGGGGAGCTGTTTTTT; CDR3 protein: CAISESGGLHTGELFF
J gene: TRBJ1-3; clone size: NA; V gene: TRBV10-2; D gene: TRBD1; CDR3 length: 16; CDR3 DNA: TGCGCCAGCAGTGAGTCTGGGACAGGGAGTGGAAACACCATATATTTT; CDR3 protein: CASSESGTGSGNTIYF
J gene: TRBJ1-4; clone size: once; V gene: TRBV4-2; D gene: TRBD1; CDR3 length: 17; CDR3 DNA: TGTGCCAGCAGCCAAGATGATACAGGGGGTTCTAATGAAAAACTGTTTTTT; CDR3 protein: CASSQDDTGGSNEKLFF
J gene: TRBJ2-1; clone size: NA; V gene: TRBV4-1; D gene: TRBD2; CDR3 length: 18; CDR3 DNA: TGCGCCAGCAGCCAGGGCGCGGGGGGGCGGGGACACCACAATGAGCAGTTCTTC; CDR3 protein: CASSQGAGGRGHHNEQFF
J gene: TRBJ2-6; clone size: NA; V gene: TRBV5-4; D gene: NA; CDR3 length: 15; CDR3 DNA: TGTGCCAGCAGCTTACAAGGTACCGGGGCCAACGTCCTGACTTTC; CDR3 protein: CASSLQGTGANVLTF
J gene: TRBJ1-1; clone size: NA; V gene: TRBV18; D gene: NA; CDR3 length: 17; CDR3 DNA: TGTGCCAGCTCACCACAGCAGGGAGTCGGTTTGGACACTGAAGCTTTCTTT; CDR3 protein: CASSPQQGVGLDTEAFF
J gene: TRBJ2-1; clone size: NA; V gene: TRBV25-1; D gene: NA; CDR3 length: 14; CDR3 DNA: TGTGCCAGCAGTGGACAGGACAACTTCAATGAGCAGTTCTTC; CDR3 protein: CASSGQDNFNEQFF
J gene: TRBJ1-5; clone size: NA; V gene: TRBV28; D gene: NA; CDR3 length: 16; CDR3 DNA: TGTGCCAGCAGTTTCTCCAGTTGGTATAGCAATCAGCCCCAGCATTTT; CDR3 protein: CASSFSSWYSNQPQHF
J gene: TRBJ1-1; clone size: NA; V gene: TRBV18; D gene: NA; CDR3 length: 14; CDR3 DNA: TGTGCCAGCTCACAGTGGGATATCTCAGCTGAAGCTTTCTTT; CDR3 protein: CASSQWDISAEAFF
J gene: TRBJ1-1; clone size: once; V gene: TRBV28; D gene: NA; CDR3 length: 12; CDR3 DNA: TGTGCCAGCAGAAAATGGGTCACTGAAGCTTTCTTT; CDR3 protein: CASRKWVTEAFF
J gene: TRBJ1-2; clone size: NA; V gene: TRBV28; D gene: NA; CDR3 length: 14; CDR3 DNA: TGTGCCAGCAGTTTAATTCTGGGAAACTATGGCTACACCTTC; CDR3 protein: CASSLILGNYGYTF
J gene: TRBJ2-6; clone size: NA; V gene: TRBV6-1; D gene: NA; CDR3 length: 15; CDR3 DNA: TGTGCCAGCAGTGGACAGTTCTCTGGGGCCAACGTCCTGACTTTC; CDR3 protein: CASSGQFSGANVLTF
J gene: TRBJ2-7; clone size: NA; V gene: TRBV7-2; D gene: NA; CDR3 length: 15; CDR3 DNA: TGTGCCAGCAGCTTAGCCGGGACGGGGCCCTACGAGCAGTACTTC; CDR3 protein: CASSLAGTGPYEQYF
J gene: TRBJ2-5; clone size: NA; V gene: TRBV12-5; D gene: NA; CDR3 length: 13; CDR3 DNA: TGTGCTAGTGGTTTGGGGGACGGAGAGACCCAGTACTTC; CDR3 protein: CASGLGDGETQYF
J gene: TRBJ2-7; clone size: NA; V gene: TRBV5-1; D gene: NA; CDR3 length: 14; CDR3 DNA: TGCGCCAGCGGATTTGAGGAAGGGTCGGGAGAGCAGTACTTC; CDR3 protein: CASGFEEGSGEQYF